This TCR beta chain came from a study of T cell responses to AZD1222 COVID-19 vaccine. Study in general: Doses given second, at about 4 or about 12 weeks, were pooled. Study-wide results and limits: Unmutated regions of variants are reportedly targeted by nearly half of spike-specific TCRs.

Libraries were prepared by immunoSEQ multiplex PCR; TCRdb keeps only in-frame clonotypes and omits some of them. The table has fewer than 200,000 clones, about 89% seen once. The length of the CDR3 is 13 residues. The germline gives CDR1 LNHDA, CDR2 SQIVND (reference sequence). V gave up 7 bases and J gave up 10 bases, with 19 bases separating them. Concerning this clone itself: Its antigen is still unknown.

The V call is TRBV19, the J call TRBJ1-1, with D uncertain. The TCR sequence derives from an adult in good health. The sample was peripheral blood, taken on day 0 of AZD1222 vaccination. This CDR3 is CASKEGKGPGAFF. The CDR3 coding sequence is TGTGCCAGTAAAGAGGGAAAGGGTCCAGGAGCTTTCTTT.